The sequence of this TCR beta chain was determined in a study of cytomegalovirus exposure and HLA in healthy donors. Note on this clone: Antigen unknown.

Study results and limitations: In vitro assays verified that a few CMV-associated chains recognized CMV antigens specifically. Cytomegalovirus-associated TCR beta chains were listed, numbering 164. Cytomegalovirus status, reportedly, was diagnosed with high specificity and sensitivity by the classifier.

Separate from the roughly 700-subject first cohort was the approximately 130-subject validation cohort, to which the donors belonged. CDR1 is ENHRY and CDR2 is SYGVKD in the germline V gene. The junction had 5 bases not matched to a gene; V was cut back by 10 bases and J by 6 bases. This CDR3 region has 11 residues. Produced via immunoSEQ multiplex PCR; TCRdb's table is partial and in-frame only. The sample has 60,000 to 80,000 clones; around four fifths are singletons. This receptor was taken from a man aged 30-40 years in good health and CMV-seronegative. Sequenced: PBMCs. The chain links TRBV10-3 to TRBJ2-7, with 8 bases matching TRBD1. Here the CDR3 reads CATKTGGEQYV. CDR3 coding DNA: TGTGCCACTAAAACAGGGGGCGAGCAGTACGTC.